The following is a T cell receptor (beta chain) sequence with its context. CDR1 and CDR2 from the germline V gene are LNHDA and SQIVND (reference sequence). V lost 1 base, J lost 6 bases, and 12 bases lay in between. The CDR3 contains 15 residues. Assay: immunoSEQ multiplex PCR; the TCRdb copy retains only in-frame clones and omits some. Among a few million clones listed, just under 95% were seen once. The data belong to a study of shared clonotypes between healthy human individuals. Naive CD8 cells lacked CD45RO, underwent positive selection for CCR7 and left out terminally differentiated effector memory CD45RA+ cells.

Specimen: naive CD8+ T cells from PBMCs. This receptor was obtained from a man aged 18 to 30 in good health. Some clones in this sample may be carry-over from other donors' samples. The chain employs TRBV19 and TRBJ1-4; D uncertain. CDR3 sequence: CASSIGPYKDEKLFF. DNA for the CDR3: TGTGCCAGTAGTATAGGCCCGTACAAGGATGAAAAACTGTTTTTT.